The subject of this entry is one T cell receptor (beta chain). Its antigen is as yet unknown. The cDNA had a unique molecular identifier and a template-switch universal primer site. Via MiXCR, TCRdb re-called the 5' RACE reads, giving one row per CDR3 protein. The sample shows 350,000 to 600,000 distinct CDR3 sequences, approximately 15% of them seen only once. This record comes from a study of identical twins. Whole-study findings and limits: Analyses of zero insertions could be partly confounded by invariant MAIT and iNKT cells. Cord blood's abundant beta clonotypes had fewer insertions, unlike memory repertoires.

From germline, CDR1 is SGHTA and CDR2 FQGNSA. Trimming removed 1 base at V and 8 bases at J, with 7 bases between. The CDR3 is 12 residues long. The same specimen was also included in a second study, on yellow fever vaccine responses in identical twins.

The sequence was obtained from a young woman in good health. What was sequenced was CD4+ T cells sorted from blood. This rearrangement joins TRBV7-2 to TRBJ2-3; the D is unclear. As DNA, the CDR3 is TGTGCCAGCAGCTTAGAGGGTCTTACGCAGTATTTT. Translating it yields CASSLEGLTQYF.